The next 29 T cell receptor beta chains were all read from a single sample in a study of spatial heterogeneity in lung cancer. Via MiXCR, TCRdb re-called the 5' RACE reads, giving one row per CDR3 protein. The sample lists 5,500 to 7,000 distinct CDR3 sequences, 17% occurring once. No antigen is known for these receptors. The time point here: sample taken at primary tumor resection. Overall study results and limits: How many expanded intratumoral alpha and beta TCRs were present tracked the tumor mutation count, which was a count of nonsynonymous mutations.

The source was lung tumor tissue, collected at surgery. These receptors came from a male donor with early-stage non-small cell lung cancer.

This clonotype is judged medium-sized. The CDR3 protein is CSARHNYKETQYF. The CDR3 nucleotides are TGCAGTGCTAGACACAACTATAAAGAGACCCAGTACTTC. The chain joins TRBV20-1 to TRBJ2-5; D unresolved. V was pared by 2 bases and J by 3 bases, with 10 bases between. The CDR3 is 13 residues long. Germline loops: CDR1 DFQATT, CDR2 SNEGSKA (reference sequence).

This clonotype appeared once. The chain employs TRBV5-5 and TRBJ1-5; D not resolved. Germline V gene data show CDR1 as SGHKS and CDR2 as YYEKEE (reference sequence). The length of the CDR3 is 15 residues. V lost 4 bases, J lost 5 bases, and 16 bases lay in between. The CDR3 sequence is CASSQDRREDQPQHF. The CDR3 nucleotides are TGTGCCAGCAGCCAAGATCGGAGGGAAGATCAGCCCCAGCATTTT.

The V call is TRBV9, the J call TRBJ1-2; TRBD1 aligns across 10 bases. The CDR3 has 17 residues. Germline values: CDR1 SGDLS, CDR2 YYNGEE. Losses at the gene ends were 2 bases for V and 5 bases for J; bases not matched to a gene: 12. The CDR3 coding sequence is TGTGCCAGCAGCGTCGGGATAAGACAGGGGGCTCTTTATGGCTACACCTTC. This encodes CASSVGIRQGALYGYTF. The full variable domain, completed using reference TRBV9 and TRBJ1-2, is DSGVTQTPKHLITATGQRVTLRCSPRSGDLSVYWYQQSLDQGLQFLIQYYNGEERAKGNILERFSAQQFPDLHSELNLSSLELGDSALYFCASSVGIRQGALYGYTFGSGTRLTVV.

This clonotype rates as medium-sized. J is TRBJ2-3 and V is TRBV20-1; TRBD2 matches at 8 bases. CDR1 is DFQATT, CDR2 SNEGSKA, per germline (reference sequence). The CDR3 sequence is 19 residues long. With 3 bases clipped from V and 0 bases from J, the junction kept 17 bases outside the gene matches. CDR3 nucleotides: TGCAGTGCTAGCTGGCGTGGGGGAATAGCGGGGCTTAGCACAGATACGCAGTATTTT. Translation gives CSASWRGGIAGLSTDTQYF.

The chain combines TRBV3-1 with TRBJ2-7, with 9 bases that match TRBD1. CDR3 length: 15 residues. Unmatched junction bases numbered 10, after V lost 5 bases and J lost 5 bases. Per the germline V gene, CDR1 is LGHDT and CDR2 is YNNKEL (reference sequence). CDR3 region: CASSWPGQGDHEQYF. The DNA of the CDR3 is TGTGCCAGCAGCTGGCCGGGACAGGGAGATCACGAGCAGTACTTC.

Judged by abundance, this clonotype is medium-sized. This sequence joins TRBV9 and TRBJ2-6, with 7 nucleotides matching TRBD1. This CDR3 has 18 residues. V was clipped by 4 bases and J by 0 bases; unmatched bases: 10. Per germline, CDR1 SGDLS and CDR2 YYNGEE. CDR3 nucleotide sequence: TGTGCCAGCAGCCCAAATAGGGGGCAGAACTCTGGGGCCAACGTCCTGACTTTC. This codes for CASSPNRGQNSGANVLTF.

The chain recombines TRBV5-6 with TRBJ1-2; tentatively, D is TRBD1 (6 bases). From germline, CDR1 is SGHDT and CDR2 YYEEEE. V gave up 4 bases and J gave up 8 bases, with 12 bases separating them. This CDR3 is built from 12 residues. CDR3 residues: CASSTGQPGYTF. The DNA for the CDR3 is TGTGCCAGCAGCACAGGACAGCCAGGCTACACCTTC. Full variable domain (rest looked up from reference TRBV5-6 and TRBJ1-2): DAGVTQSPTHLIKTRGQQVTLRCSPKSGHDTVSWYQQALGQGPQFIFQYYEEEERQRGNFPDRFSGHQFPNYSSELNVNALLLGDSALYLCASSTGQPGYTFGSGTRLTVV.

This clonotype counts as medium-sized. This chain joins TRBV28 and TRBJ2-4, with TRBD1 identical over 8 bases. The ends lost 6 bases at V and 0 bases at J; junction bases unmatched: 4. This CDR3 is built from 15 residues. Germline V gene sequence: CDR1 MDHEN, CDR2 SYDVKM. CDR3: CASRGQELAKNIQYF. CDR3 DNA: TGTGCCAGCAGGGGACAGGAACTAGCCAAAAACATTCAGTACTTC.

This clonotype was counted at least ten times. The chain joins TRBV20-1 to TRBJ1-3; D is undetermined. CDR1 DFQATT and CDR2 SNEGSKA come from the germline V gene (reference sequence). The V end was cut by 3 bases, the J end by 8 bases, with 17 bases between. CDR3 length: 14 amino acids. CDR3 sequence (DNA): TGCAGTGCTAGGAGCTCAGTTGACGGGGACACCATATATTTT. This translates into CSARSSVDGDTIYF.

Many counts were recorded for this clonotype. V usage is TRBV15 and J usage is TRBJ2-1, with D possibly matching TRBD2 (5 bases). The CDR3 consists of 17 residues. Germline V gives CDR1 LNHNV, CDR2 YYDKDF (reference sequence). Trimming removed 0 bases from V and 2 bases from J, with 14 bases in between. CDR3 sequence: CATSRDLSREPYNEQFF. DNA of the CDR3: TGTGCCACCAGCAGAGATTTATCGAGGGAGCCCTACAATGAGCAGTTCTTC.

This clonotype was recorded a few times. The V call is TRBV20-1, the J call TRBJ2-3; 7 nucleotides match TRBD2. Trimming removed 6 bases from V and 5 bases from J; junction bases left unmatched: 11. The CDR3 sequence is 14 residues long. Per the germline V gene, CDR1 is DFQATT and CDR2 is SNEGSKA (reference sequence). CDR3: CSAPQGRGGDTQYF. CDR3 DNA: TGCAGTGCCCCTCAAGGGAGGGGAGGAGATACGCAGTATTTT.

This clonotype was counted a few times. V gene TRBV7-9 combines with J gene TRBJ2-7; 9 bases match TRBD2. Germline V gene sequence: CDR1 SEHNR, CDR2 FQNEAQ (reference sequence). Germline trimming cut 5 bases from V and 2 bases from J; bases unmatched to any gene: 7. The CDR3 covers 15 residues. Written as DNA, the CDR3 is TGTGCCAGCAGCCACCTAGCGGGGAAGACCTACGAGCAGTACTTC. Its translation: CASSHLAGKTYEQYF. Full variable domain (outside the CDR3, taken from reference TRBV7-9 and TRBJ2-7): DTGVSQNPRHKITKRGQNVTFRCDPISEHNRLYWYRQTLGQGPEFLTYFQNEAQLEKSRLLSDRFSAERPKGSFSTLEIQRTEQGDSAMYLCASSHLAGKTYEQYFGPGTRLTVT.

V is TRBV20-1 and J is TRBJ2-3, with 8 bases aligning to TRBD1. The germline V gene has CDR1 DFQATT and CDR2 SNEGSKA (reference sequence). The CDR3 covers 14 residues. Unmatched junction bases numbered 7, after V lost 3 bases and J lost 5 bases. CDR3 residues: CSARKAGGEDTQYF. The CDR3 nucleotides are TGCAGTGCTAGGAAGGCAGGGGGCGAAGATACGCAGTATTTT.

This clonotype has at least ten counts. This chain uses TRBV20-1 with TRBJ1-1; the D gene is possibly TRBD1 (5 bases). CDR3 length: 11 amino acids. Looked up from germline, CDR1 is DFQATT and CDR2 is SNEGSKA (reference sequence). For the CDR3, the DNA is TGCAGGCCCGCGGGGGGCACTGAAGCTTTCTTT. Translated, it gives CRPAGGTEAFF.

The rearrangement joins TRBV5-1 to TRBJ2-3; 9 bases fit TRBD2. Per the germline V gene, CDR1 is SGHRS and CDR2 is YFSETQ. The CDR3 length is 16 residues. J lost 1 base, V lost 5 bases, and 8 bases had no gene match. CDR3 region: CASRPNPSGGTDTQYF. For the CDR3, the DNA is TGCGCCAGCAGACCAAATCCTAGCGGGGGCACAGATACGCAGTATTTT.

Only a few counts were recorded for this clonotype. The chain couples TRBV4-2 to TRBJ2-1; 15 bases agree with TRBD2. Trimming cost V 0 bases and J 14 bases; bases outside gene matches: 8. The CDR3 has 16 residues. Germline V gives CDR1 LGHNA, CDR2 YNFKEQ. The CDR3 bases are TGTGCCAGCAGCCAAGATCTAGGACTAGCGGGGGGGAAGGAGTTCTTC. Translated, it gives CASSQDLGLAGGKEFF.

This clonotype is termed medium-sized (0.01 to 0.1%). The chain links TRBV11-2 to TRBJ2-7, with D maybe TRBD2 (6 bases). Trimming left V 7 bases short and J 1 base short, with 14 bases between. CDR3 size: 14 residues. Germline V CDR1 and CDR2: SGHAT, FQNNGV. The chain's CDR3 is CASTPGAASYEQYF. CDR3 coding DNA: TGTGCCAGCACCCCGGGAGCGGCGTCCTACGAGCAGTACTTC.

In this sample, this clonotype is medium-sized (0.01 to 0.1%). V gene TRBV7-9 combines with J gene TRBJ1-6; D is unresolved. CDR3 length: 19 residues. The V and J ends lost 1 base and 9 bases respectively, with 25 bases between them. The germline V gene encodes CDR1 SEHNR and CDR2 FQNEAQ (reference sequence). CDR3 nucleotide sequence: TGTGCCAGCAGCTTAGTAGGCTCCTCCATAGAGCCCCTTAGTTCACCCCTCCACTTT. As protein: CASSLVGSSIEPLSSPLHF.

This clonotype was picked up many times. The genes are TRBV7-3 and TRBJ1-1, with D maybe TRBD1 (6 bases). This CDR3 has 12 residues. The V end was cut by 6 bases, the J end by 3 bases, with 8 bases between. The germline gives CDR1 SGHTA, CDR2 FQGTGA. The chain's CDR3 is CASRSGDTEAFF. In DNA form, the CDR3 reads TGTGCCAGCAGATCAGGGGACACTGAAGCTTTCTTT.

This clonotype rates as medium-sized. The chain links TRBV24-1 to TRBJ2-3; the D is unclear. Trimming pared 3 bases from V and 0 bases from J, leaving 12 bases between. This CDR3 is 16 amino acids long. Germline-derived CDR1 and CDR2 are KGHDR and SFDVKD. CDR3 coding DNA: TGTGCCACCAGTGATCCACGTAGTCCTAGCACAGATACGCAGTATTTT. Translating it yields CATSDPRSPSTDTQYF.

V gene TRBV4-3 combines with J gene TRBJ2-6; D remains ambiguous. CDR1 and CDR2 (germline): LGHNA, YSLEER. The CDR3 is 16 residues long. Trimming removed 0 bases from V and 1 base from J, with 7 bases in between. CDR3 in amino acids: CASSQDFGSGANVLTF. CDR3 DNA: TGCGCCAGCAGCCAAGATTTCGGGTCTGGGGCCAACGTCCTGACTTTC.

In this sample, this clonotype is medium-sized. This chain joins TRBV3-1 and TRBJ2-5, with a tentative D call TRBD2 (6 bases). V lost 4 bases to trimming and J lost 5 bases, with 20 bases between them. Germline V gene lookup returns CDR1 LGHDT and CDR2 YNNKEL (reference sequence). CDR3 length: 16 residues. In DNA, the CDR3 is TGTGCCAGCAGCCCGATCAACTGGGACTTCAGGGAGACCCAGTACTTC. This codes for CASSPINWDFRETQYF.

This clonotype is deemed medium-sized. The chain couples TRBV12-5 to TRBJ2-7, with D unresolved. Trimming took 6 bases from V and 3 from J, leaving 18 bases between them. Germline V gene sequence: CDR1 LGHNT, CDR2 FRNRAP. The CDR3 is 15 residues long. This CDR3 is CASGASHDLLYEQYF. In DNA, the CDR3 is TGTGCTAGTGGGGCTTCGCACGACCTCCTCTACGAGCAGTACTTC.

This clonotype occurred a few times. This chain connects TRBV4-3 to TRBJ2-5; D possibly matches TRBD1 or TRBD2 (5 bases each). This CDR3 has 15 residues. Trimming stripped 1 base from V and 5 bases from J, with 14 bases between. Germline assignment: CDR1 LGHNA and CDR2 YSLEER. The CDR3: CASSQVFGAWETQYF. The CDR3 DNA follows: TGCGCCAGCAGCCAAGTGTTCGGGGCCTGGGAGACCCAGTACTTC.

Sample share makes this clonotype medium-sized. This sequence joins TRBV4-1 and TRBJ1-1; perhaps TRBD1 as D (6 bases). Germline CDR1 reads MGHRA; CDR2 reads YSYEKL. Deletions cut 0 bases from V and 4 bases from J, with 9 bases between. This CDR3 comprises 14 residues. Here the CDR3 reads CASSQEPGATEAFF. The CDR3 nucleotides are TGCGCCAGCAGCCAAGAACCAGGGGCCACTGAAGCTTTCTTT.

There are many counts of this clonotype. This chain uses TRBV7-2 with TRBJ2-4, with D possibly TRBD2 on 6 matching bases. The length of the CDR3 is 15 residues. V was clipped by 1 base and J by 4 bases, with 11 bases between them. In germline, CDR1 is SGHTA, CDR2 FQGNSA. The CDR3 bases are TGTGCCAGCAGCTTAGACGGGACTCAGAAAAACATTCAGTACTTC. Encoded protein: CASSLDGTQKNIQYF.

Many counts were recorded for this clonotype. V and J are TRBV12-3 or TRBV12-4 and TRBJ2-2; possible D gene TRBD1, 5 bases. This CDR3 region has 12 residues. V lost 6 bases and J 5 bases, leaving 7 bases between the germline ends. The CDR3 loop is CASSKGTGELFF. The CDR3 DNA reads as TGTGCCAGCAGCAAGGGGACCGGGGAGCTGTTTTTT.

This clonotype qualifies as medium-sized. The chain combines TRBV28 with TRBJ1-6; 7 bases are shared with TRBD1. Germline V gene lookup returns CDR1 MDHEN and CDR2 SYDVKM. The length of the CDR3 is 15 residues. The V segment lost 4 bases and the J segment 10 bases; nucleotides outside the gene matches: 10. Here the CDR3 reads CASSSPAGGKSPLHF. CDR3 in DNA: TGTGCCAGCAGTTCCCCGGCAGGGGGGAAGTCACCCCTCCACTTT.

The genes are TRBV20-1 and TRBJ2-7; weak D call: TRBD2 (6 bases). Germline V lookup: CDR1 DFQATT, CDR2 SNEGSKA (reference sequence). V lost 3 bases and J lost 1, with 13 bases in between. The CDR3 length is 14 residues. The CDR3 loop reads CSARGGAGSYEQYF. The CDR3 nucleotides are TGCAGTGCTAGGGGGGGAGCCGGGTCCTACGAGCAGTACTTC.